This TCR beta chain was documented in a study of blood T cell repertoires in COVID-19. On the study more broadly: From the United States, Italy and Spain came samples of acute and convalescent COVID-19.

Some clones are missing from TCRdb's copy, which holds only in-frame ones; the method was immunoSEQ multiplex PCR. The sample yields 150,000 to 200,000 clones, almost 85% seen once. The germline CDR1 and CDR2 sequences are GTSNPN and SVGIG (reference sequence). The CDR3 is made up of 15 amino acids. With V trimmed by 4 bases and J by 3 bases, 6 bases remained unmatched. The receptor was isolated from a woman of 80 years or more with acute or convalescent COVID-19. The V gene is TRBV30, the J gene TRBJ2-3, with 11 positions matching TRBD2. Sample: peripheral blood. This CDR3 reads CAWNSGRAGTDTQYF. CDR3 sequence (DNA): TGTGCCTGGAATAGCGGGAGGGCCGGTACAGATACGCAGTATTTT.